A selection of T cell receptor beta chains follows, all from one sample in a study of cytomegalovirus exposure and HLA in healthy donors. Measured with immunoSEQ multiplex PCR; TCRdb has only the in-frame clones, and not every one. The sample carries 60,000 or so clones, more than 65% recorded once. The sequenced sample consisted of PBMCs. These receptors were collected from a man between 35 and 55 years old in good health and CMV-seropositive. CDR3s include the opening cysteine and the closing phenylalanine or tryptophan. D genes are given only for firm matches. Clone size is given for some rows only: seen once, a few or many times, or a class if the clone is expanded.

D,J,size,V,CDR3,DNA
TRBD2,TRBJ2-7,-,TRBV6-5,CASSYSSGGGTYEQYF,TGTGCCAGCAGTTACTCAAGCGGGGGAGGTACCTACGAGCAGTACTTC
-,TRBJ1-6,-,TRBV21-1,CAIPGHRNINSPLHF,TGTGCCATCCCCGGGCACAGGAATATCAATTCACCCCTCCACTTT
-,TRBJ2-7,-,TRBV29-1,CSVQTTATYEQYF,TGCAGCGTTCAAACGACAGCTACCTACGAGCAGTACTTC
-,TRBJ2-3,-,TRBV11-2,CASSSPAGARTDTQYF,TGTGCCAGCAGCTCCCCGGCGGGGGCTCGCACAGATACGCAGTATTTT
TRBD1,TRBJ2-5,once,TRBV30,CAWSVKGFRGKETQYF,TGTGCCTGGAGTGTAAAAGGGTTCAGGGGGAAAGAGACCCAGTACTTC
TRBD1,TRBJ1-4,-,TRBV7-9,CASSSGQGRLSVEKLFF,TGTGCCAGCAGCTCGGGACAGGGAAGATTAAGCGTTGAAAAACTGTTTTTT
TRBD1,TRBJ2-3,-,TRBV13,CASSLGTGRIDTQYF,TGTGCCAGCAGCTTGGGGACAGGTCGGATCGATACGCAGTATTTT
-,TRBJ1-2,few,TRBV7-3,CASSFSLTIKDMDRGPLFGRF,TGTGCCAGCAGCTTCAGCCTGACCATTAAAGATATGGACCGCGGGCCCCTTTTTGGGCGGTTC
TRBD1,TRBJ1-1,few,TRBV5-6,CASSPRAGGTEAFF,TGTGCCAGCAGCCCCCGGGCAGGGGGCACTGAAGCTTTCTTT
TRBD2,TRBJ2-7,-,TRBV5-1,CASSFTSASTYEQYF,TGCGCCAGCAGCTTTACTAGCGCGTCAACCTACGAGCAGTACTTC
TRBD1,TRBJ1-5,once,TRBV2,CASSLGTGPYQPQHF,TGTGCCAGCAGTCTTGGGACAGGACCATATCAGCCCCAGCATTTT
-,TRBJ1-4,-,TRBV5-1,CASSLAKMGANNEKLFF,TGCGCCAGCAGCTTGGCCAAGATGGGGGCCAATAATGAAAAACTGTTTTTT
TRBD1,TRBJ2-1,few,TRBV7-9,CASSTIRGRSAEQFF,TGTGCCAGCAGCACAATCAGGGGGCGATCAGCTGAGCAGTTCTTC
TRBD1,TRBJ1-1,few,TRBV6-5,CASSDRGTNTEAFF,TGTGCCAGCAGTGACAGGGGTACGAACACTGAAGCTTTCTTT
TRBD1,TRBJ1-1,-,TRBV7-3,CASSPGTGEAFF,TGTGCCAGCAGCCCAGGGACAGGCGAAGCTTTCTTT